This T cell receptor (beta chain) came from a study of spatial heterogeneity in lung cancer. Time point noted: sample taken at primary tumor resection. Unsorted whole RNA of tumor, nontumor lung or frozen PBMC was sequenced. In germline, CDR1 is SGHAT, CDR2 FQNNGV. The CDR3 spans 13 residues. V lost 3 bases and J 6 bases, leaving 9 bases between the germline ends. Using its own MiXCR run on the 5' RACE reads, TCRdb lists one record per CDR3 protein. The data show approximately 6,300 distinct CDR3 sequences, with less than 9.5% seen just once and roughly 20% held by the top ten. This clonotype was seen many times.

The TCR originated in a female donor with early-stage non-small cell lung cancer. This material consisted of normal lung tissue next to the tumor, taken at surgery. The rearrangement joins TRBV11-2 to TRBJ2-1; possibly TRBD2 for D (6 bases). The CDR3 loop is CASSFQGGNEQFF. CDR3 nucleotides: TGTGCCAGCAGCTTCCAGGGAGGCAATGAGCAGTTCTTC.